What follows is one TCR beta chain and its context. The target antigen is unknown. These data belong to a study of T-cell memory formation after mild COVID-19. Study findings and constraints: CD4+ contracting clones lay mainly in CM and EM, CD8+ ones in EMRA. Clonal second-wave expansions that peaked on day 37 had unconfirmed SARS-CoV-2 specificity.

Germline V gene sequence: CDR1 LGHDT, CDR2 YNNKEL (reference sequence). Trimming pared 1 base from V and 6 bases from J, leaving 10 bases between. This CDR3 has 14 residues. TCRdb re-called the 5' RACE reads through MiXCR, storing one row per CDR3 protein. The sample records about 340,000 distinct CDR3 sequences, less than 20% being singletons. The TCR originated in a man younger than 35 who had mild COVID-19 (a few samples of this study predate the infection). Cell type and time point are not known. V usage is TRBV3-1 and J usage is TRBJ2-1; D is perhaps TRBD2 (6 bases). Sequenced sample: PBMCs or a T cell subset sorted from them (not recorded which). In DNA, the CDR3 is TGTGCCAGCAGCCAAGGGGAGGCGGGCAATGAGCAGTTCTTC. It codes for CASSQGEAGNEQFF.